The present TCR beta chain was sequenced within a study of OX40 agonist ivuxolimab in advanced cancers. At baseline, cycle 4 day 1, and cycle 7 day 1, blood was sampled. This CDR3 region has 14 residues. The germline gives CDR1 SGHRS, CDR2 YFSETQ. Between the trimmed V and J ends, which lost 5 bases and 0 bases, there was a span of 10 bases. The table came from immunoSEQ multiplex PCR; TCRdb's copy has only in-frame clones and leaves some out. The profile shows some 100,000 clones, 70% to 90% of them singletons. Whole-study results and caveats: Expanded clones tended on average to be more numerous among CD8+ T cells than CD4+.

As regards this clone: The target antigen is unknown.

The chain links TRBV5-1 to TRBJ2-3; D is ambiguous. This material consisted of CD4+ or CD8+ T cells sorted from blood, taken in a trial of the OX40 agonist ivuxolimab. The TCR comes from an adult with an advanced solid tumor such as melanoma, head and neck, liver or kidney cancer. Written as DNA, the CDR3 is TGCGCCAGCAGAACAATTCCTAGCACAGATACGCAGTATTTT. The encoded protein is CASRTIPSTDTQYF.